These 30 T cell receptor beta chains came from one sample sequenced in a study of control samples from healthy donors and cancer patients. TCRdb keeps only in-frame clones here, not all; method: immunoSEQ multiplex PCR. Here the sample spans 70,000 to 75,000 clones, roughly 90% being singletons. Specimen: PBMCs. The receptors derive from a man aged 55-75 years with lung cancer.

V gene TRBV12-5 combines with J gene TRBJ2-3; maybe TRBD2 (6 bases). The CDR3 is 18 residues long. The V gene lost 3 bases and the J gene lost 0 bases, with 19 bases spanning the gap. CDR1 and CDR2 (germline): LGHNT, FRNRAP. The CDR3 DNA follows: TGTGCTAGTGGTTTTGGGCGGGACGGATCTATTAGCACAGATACGCAGTATTTT. Protein: CASGFGRDGSISTDTQYF.

The chain couples TRBV4-1 to TRBJ1-1; tentative D call: TRBD1 (5 bases). Trimming cost V 1 base and J 3 bases, with 24 bases left between them. CDR1 and CDR2 (germline): MGHRA, YSYEKL. This CDR3 is built from 19 residues. The CDR3 DNA is TGCGCCAGCAGCCAAGGAAGTACCAGGGAGCCCCCTTTTGACACTGAAGCTTTCTTT. Its translation: CASSQGSTREPPFDTEAFF.

The rearrangement links TRBV5-1 to TRBJ2-4; D is perhaps TRBD2 (5 bases). V lost 4 bases to trimming and J lost 7 bases, with 15 bases between them. This CDR3 region has 14 residues. Germline-derived CDR1 and CDR2 are SGHRS and YFSETQ. CDR3 bases: TGCGCCAGCAGCCCCCTTGGGTCGGGGAACATTCAGTACTTC. Translated, it gives CASSPLGSGNIQYF.

V and J are TRBV4-2 and TRBJ1-1, with D maybe TRBD1 (6 bases). Germline loops: CDR1 LGHNA, CDR2 YNFKEQ. Deletions cut 4 bases from V and 0 bases from J, with 12 bases between. The CDR3 length is 15 residues. The CDR3 protein is CASSRPGQMNTEAFF. The DNA of the CDR3 is TGTGCCAGCAGCCGGCCAGGACAGATGAACACTGAAGCTTTCTTT.

The chain carries TRBV6-5 and TRBJ1-1; no firm D call. V dropped 7 bases and J dropped 5 bases, with 14 bases sitting between them. CDR3 length equals 13 residues. CDR1 and CDR2 (germline): MNHEY, SVGAGI. The CDR3 nucleotides read TGTGCCAGCACCGAAAGGAGCAGGACTGAAGCTTTCTTT. It codes for CASTERSRTEAFF.

The J gene is TRBJ2-7, the V gene TRBV6-5; TRBD1 or TRBD2 may be the D gene (5 bases each). Germline V gene data show CDR1 as MNHEY and CDR2 as SVGAGI. V was shortened by 5 bases and J by 3 bases, with 17 bases between the two germline ends. The CDR3 has 15 amino acids. The CDR3 bases are TGTGCCAGCAGTCTCCACCAGGGAGAGGGCTACGAGCAGTACTTC. It yields the protein CASSLHQGEGYEQYF.

This sequence joins TRBV5-1 and TRBJ1-4, with D uncertain. Germline assignment: CDR1 SGHRS and CDR2 YFSETQ. The CDR3 contains 14 residues. Deletions cut 4 bases from V and 0 bases from J, with 7 bases between. The CDR3 region has the DNA TGCGCCAGCAGCCCGGGCACAACTAATGAAAAACTGTTTTTT. Translating gives CASSPGTTNEKLFF. Combining the CDR3 with reference TRBV5-1 and TRBJ1-4 gives the whole variable domain KAGVTQTPRYLIKTRGQQVTLSCSPISGHRSVSWYQQTPGQGLQFLFEYFSETQRNKGNFPGRFSGRQFSNSRSEMNVSTLELGDSALYLCASSPGTTNEKLFFGSGTQLSVL.

The chain joins TRBV9 to TRBJ2-5, with 16 bases identical to TRBD2. V was clipped by 0 bases and J by 5 bases; unmatched bases: 10. This CDR3 is built from 19 residues. Germline V gene data show CDR1 as SGDLS and CDR2 as YYNGEE. The CDR3 nucleotides read TGTGCCAGCAGCGTAGCTCCGGGGACTAGCGGGGGGGCGGTGGAGACCCAGTACTTC. This translates into CASSVAPGTSGGAVETQYF. The full variable domain, in which reference TRBV9 and TRBJ2-5 provide the parts outside the CDR3, is DSGVTQTPKHLITATGQRVTLRCSPRSGDLSVYWYQQSLDQGLQFLIQYYNGEERAKGNILERFSAQQFPDLHSELNLSSLELGDSALYFCASSVAPGTSGGAVETQYFGPGTRLLVL.

The rearrangement links TRBV9 to TRBJ2-3; D call uncertain. V dropped 0 bases and J dropped 6 bases, with 11 bases sitting between them. CDR3 size: 14 residues. Germline assignment: CDR1 SGDLS and CDR2 YYNGEE. The chain's CDR3 is CASSVAEGPDTQYF. The CDR3 bases are TGTGCCAGCAGCGTAGCTGAAGGTCCGGATACGCAGTATTTT. The variable domain in full, with the rest retrieved from reference TRBV9 and TRBJ2-3, is DSGVTQTPKHLITATGQRVTLRCSPRSGDLSVYWYQQSLDQGLQFLIQYYNGEERAKGNILERFSAQQFPDLHSELNLSSLELGDSALYFCASSVAEGPDTQYFGPGTRLTVL.

This chain connects TRBV30 to TRBJ2-1; 7 bases line up with TRBD1. CDR3 length equals 14 residues. Unmatched junction bases numbered 5, after V lost 3 bases and J lost 3 bases. The germline gives CDR1 GTSNPN, CDR2 SVGIG (reference sequence). CDR3 sequence reads: CAWSFRQGYNEQFF. The DNA for the CDR3 is TGTGCCTGGAGCTTCAGACAGGGCTACAATGAGCAGTTCTTC.

The chain uses TRBV6-4 and TRBJ1-5; D not certain. The CDR3 totals 13 residues. The V and J ends lost 5 bases and 1 base respectively, with 6 bases between them. Germline V gene lookup returns CDR1 MRHNA and CDR2 SNTAGT. The CDR3 region has the DNA TGTGCCAGCAGTCCAGACAGCAATCAGCCCCAGCATTTT. Its protein is CASSPDSNQPQHF.

This chain connects TRBV10-3 to TRBJ1-2; D call uncertain. The CDR3 runs to 18 residues. The germline gives CDR1 ENHRY, CDR2 SYGVKD. V was pared by 4 bases and J by 0 bases, with 21 bases between. As DNA, the CDR3 is TGTGCCATCAGTGCTGGAGGGCCGGGCAGTGGCGCTAACTATGGCTACACCTTC. Protein sequence: CAISAGGPGSGANYGYTF.

This chain connects TRBV2 to TRBJ1-4; possibly TRBD1 for D (5 bases). Germline assignment: CDR1 SNHLY and CDR2 FYNNEI. This CDR3 spans 14 amino acids. The V and J ends lost 7 bases and 8 bases respectively, with 17 bases between them. CDR3 protein: CASMWGRVSEKLFF. The CDR3, as DNA: TGTGCCAGCATGTGGGGGAGGGTAAGCGAAAAACTGTTTTTT.

V and J are TRBV19 and TRBJ1-3; D uncertain. Per the germline V gene, CDR1 is LNHDA and CDR2 is SQIVND (reference sequence). This CDR3 region has 17 residues. Trimming stripped 7 bases from V and 0 bases from J, with 19 bases between. The CDR3 here is CASTPFAGGSSGNTIYF. The CDR3 DNA reads as TGTGCCAGTACCCCATTCGCGGGTGGGAGCTCTGGAAACACCATATATTTT.

The rearrangement links TRBV5-6 to TRBJ1-5; a weak D match, TRBD1 (5 bases). The CDR3 runs to 16 residues. Trimming removed 2 bases from V and 0 bases from J, with 12 bases in between. The germline gives CDR1 SGHDT, CDR2 YYEEEE. The CDR3 nucleotides read TGTGCCAGCAGCTTTGGGTGGCAGGGTAGCAATCAGCCCCAGCATTTT. This translates into CASSFGWQGSNQPQHF.

In this sample, this clone turned up a few times. The rearrangement uses TRBV5-8 and TRBJ2-1; 8 bases agree with TRBD2. There are 16 residues in the CDR3. Germline-derived CDR1 and CDR2 are SGHTS and YDEGEE. Germline trimming cut 4 bases from V and 4 bases from J; bases unmatched to any gene: 10. CDR3 sequence reads: CASSTGTRGGYNEQFF. Written as DNA, the CDR3 is TGTGCCAGCAGCACAGGGACACGGGGGGGGTACAATGAGCAGTTCTTC.

The V gene is TRBV28, the J gene TRBJ1-1, with D possibly TRBD1 on 5 matching bases. The length of the CDR3 is 13 residues. The ends were cut back, 8 bases at V and 2 bases at J, with 12 bases in the middle. Germline CDR1 MDHEN, CDR2 SYDVKM. Here the CDR3 DNA reads TGTGCCAGCGGCTTCAGGGTTAACACTGAAGCTTTCTTT. It is translated as CASGFRVNTEAFF.

This clone was seen only a few times. V usage is TRBV2 and J usage is TRBJ2-1; D uncertain. The CDR3 length is 11 residues. Germline values: CDR1 SNHLY, CDR2 FYNNEI. Between the trimmed V and J ends, which lost 4 bases and 7 bases, there was a span of 5 bases. This CDR3 reads CASSGWNEQFF. The CDR3 nucleotides read TGTGCCAGCAGTGGGTGGAATGAGCAGTTCTTC.

This chain connects TRBV5-4 to TRBJ2-7, with D uncertain. CDR1 is SGHNT and CDR2 is YYREEE in the germline V gene (reference sequence). Trimming left V 4 bases short and J 0 bases short, with 11 bases between. This CDR3 contains 14 residues. The CDR3 sequence: CASSIDLGSYEQYV. For the CDR3, the DNA is TGTGCCAGCAGCATTGACTTAGGCTCCTACGAGCAGTACGTC.

This chain links TRBV7-9 with TRBJ2-1, with no clear D. V lost 3 bases, J lost 4 bases, and 10 bases lay in between. CDR3 size: 14 residues. Germline V gives CDR1 SEHNR, CDR2 FQNEAQ (reference sequence). The CDR3 region is CASSLSFLYNEQFF. CDR3 DNA sequence: TGTGCCAGCAGCTTGAGTTTCTTATACAATGAGCAGTTCTTC. Complete variable domain (other parts from reference TRBV7-9 and TRBJ2-1): DTGVSQNPRHKITKRGQNVTFRCDPISEHNRLYWYRQTLGQGPEFLTYFQNEAQLEKSRLLSDRFSAERPKGSFSTLEIQRTEQGDSAMYLCASSLSFLYNEQFFGPGTRLTVL.

The CDR3, as DNA: TGTGCCAGCAGCTTCCGCAGGACCTCCTACGAGCAGTACTTC. Translated: CASSFRRTSYEQYF. The chain couples TRBV5-8 to TRBJ2-7, with D unclear. This CDR3 comprises 14 residues. V was shortened by 2 bases and J by 0 bases, with 9 bases between the two germline ends. The V gene's germline CDR1 is SGHTS and CDR2 YDEGEE.

This chain links TRBV9 with TRBJ2-3; no clear D gene. Trimming removed 4 bases from V and 1 base from J, with 16 bases in between. This CDR3 comprises 16 residues. The V gene's germline CDR1 is SGDLS and CDR2 YYNGEE. The chain's CDR3 is CASSTTARLGTDTQYF. CDR3 DNA sequence: TGTGCCAGCAGCACCACAGCCAGGTTGGGCACAGATACGCAGTATTTT.

The V gene is TRBV30, the J gene TRBJ1-3; D is undetermined. Germline CDR1 and CDR2: GTSNPN and SVGIG (reference sequence). This CDR3 contains 15 residues. V dropped 0 bases and J dropped 0 bases, with 9 bases sitting between them. CDR3 protein: CAWSVSYFSGNTIYF. The DNA for the CDR3 is TGTGCCTGGAGTGTCAGTTATTTCTCTGGAAACACCATATATTTT.

The chain uses TRBV27 and TRBJ1-1; a possible D gene is TRBD1 (5 bases). Per the germline V gene, CDR1 is MNHEY and CDR2 is SMNVEV (reference sequence). Trimming removed 7 bases from V and 3 bases from J, with 18 bases in between. This CDR3 region has 15 residues. DNA of the CDR3: TGTGCCAGCACCCCGTCAGCAGGGAGGTACACTGAAGCTTTCTTT. This codes for CASTPSAGRYTEAFF.

The chain employs TRBV24-1 and TRBJ2-2; D is possibly TRBD1 (5 bases). Per the germline V gene, CDR1 is KGHDR and CDR2 is SFDVKD. CDR3 length: 18 residues. Trimming left V 2 bases short and J 0 bases short, with 15 bases between. CDR3 coding DNA: TGTGCCACCAGTGATTCGCGTTGGCAGGGCCCGAACACCGGGGAGCTGTTTTTT. Its protein product is CATSDSRWQGPNTGELFF.

The chain carries TRBV6-5 and TRBJ1-1; no firm D call. This CDR3 is built from 15 residues. CDR1 is MNHEY and CDR2 is SVGAGI in the germline V gene. Trimming shortened V by 7 bases and J by 0 bases, and 15 bases separated the two germline ends. The CDR3 nucleotides read TGTGCCAGCACCATAAAATGGGCAGTGAACACTGAAGCTTTCTTT. Translation: CASTIKWAVNTEAFF.

The V call is TRBV7-3, the J call TRBJ1-6; D not resolved. This CDR3 spans 13 amino acids. Germline CDR1 SGHTA, CDR2 FQGTGA. Trimming stripped 5 bases from V and 9 bases from J, with 11 bases between. As DNA, the CDR3 is TGTGCCAGCAGCCTCGAATTAAGTTCACCCCTCCACTTT. The encoded protein is CASSLELSSPLHF.

This chain connects TRBV5-1 to TRBJ2-7, with D tentatively TRBD1 or TRBD2 (5 bases each). The CDR3 contains 14 residues. Germline V CDR1 and CDR2: SGHRS, YFSETQ. Trimming removed 5 bases at V and 0 bases at J, with 12 bases between. The CDR3 reads CASRIGTFSYEQYF. In DNA, the CDR3 is TGCGCCAGCAGAATCGGGACGTTCTCCTACGAGCAGTACTTC.

V gene TRBV6-6 combines with J gene TRBJ1-3, with D perhaps matching TRBD1 (6 bases). The V end was cut by 6 bases, the J end by 1 base, with 10 bases between. The CDR3 covers 14 residues. CDR1 and CDR2 (germline): MNHNY, SVGAGI (reference sequence). The CDR3 DNA sequence: TGTGCCAGCAGCTCACAGGGTTCTGGAAACACCATATATTTT. Its protein product is CASSSQGSGNTIYF.

The genes are TRBV10-3 and TRBJ2-7, with D hard to call. V lost 0 bases to trimming and J lost 5 bases, with 5 bases between them. The CDR3 is made up of 12 amino acids. Germline V gene sequence: CDR1 ENHRY, CDR2 SYGVKD. The CDR3 bases are TGTGCCATCAGTGAGTCAGGGAACGAGCAGTACGTC. Amino acids: CAISESGNEQYV.